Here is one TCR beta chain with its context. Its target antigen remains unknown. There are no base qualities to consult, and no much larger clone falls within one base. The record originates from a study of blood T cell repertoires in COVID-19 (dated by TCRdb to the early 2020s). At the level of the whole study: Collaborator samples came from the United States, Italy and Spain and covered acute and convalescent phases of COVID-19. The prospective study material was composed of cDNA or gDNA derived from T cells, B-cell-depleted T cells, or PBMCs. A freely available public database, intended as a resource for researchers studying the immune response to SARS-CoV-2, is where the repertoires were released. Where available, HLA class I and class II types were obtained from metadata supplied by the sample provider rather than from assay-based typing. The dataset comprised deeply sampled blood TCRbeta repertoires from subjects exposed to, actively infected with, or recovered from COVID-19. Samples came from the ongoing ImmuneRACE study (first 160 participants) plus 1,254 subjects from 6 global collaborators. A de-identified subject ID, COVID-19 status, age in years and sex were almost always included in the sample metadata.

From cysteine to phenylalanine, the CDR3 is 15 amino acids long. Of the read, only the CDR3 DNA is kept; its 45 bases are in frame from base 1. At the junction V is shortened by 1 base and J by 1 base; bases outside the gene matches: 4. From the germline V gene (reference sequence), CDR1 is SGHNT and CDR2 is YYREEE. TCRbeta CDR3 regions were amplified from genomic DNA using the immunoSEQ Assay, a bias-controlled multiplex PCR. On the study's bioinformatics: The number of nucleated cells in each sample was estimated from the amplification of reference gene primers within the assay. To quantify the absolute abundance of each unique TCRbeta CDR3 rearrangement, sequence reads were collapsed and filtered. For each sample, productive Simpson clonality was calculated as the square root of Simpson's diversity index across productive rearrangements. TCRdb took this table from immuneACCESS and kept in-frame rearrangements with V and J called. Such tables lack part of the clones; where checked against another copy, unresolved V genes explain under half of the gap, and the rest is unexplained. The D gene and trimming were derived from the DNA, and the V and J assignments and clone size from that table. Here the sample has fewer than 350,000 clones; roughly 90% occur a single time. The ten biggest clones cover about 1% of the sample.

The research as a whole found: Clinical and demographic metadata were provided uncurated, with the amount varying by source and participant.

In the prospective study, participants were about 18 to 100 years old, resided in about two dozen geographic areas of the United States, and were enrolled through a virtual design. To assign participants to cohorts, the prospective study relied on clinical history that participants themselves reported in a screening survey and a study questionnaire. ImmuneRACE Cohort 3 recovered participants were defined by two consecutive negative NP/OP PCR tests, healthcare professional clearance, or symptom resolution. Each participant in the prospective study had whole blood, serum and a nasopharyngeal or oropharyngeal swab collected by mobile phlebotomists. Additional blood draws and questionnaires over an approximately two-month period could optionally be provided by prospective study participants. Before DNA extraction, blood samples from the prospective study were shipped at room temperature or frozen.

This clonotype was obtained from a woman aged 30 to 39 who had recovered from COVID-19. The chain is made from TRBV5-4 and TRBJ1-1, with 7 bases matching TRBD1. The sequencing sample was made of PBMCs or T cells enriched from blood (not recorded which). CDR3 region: CASSLPTGSNTEAFF. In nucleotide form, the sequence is TGTGCCAGCAGCTTGCCGACAGGGTCGAACACTGAAGCTTTCTTT.